A selection of T cell receptor beta chains follows, all from one sample in a study of T and B cells in COVID-19 patients. From the multiplex PCR reads, TCRdb called clonotypes with MiXCR, one entry per CDR3 protein. The table has 7,500 to 9,500 distinct CDR3 sequences, about 32% seen once. Sequenced material: blood. The receptors originated from a human donor who had recovered from COVID-19. The CDR3 runs from the conserved cysteine through the conserved F or W. A D gene is named only where the DNA matches it firmly. Not every row has a clone size; where given, it reads once, few, many or a size class.

v_call	j_call	clone_size	d_call	cdr3_nt	cdr3_aa
TRBV6-6	TRBJ1-2	few	.	TGTGCCAGCAGTGAATTGGTAACAGGGCACTATGGCTACACCTTC	CASSELVTGHYGYTF
TRBV20-1	TRBJ2-3	few	TRBD2	TGCAGTGGGACTAGCGGGACTCCCTACACAGATACGCAGTATTTT	CSGTSGTPYTDTQYF
TRBV24-1	TRBJ2-1	few	.	TGTGCCACCAGTGATTTGCTTAGGGGGAATGAGCAGTTCTTC	CATSDLLRGNEQFF
TRBV29-1	TRBJ2-5	medium-sized	TRBD2	TGCAGCGTAGCGGGGGGCATGGAGACCCAGTACTTC	CSVAGGMETQYF
TRBV6-5	TRBJ2-5	.	TRBD2	TGTGCCAGCAGAGGACTAGCGGGGGCCGGGGGGGAGACCCAGTACTTC	CASRGLAGAGGETQYF
TRBV12-3/TRBV12-4	TRBJ2-3	medium-sized	.	TGTGCCAGCAGTATAATACTGAACACAGATACGCAGTATTTT	CASSIILNTDTQYF
TRBV14	TRBJ2-5	.	.	TGTGCCAGCAGCCAAAAGGTGTGGCAAGAGACCCAGTACTTC	CASSQKVWQETQYF
TRBV21-1	TRBJ1-3	few	.	TGTGCCAGCAGCAAATCTCACGGGGACGAGTCTGGAAACACCATATATTTT	CASSKSHGDESGNTIYF
TRBV30	TRBJ1-2	medium-sized	.	TGTGCCTGGAGTGTAAAGGGGTCCCATGGCTACACCTTC	CAWSVKGSHGYTF
TRBV6-5	TRBJ1-3	.	TRBD1	TGTGCCAGCAGTTACGGCCTTCCTGGAGGGACAGGGGGGGGAAACACCATATATTTT	CASSYGLPGGTGGGNTIYF
TRBV6-6	TRBJ2-3	.	TRBD1	TGTGCCAGCAGTTCCAGACCCGACAGGGCGCGCACAGATACGCAGTATTTT	CASSSRPDRARTDTQYF
TRBV19	TRBJ1-2	once	TRBD1	TGTGCCAGTAGTATAGGTGTGACAGGGGCCGCTGGCTACACCTTC	CASSIGVTGAAGYTF
TRBV29-1	TRBJ1-1	medium-sized	.	TGCAGCGTTGGTACCGAAGAAGCTTTCTTT	CSVGTEEAFF
TRBV14	TRBJ2-2	.	.	TGTGCCAGCAGCCAAGCCCGGAGGAGGTCCGGGGAGCTGTTTTTT	CASSQARRRSGELFF
TRBV27	TRBJ2-2	large	.	TGTGCCAGCAGTCTCACGGTCACCGGGGAGCTGTTTTTT	CASSLTVTGELFF
TRBV20-1	TRBJ2-5	.	.	TGCAGTGCTAGAGTGGCGGATCGGGGGACCCAGTACTTC	CSARVADRGTQYF
TRBV6-1	TRBJ2-3	.	.	TGTGCCAGCAGTCCTACCCGGGGAGCCGATACGCAGTATTTT	CASSPTRGADTQYF
TRBV6-1	TRBJ2-5	few	TRBD1	TGTGCCAGCAGTGAATCAGGAATCGGGACAGGGGGCAGTCAAGAGACCCAGTACTTC	CASSESGIGTGGSQETQYF
TRBV6-1	TRBJ1-1	.	.	TGTGCCAGCTTGCCAGCGAACACTGAAGCTTTCTTT	CASLPANTEAFF
TRBV5-4	TRBJ1-2	few	.	TGTGCCAGCAGCTTGGTAGGGGACTATGGCTACACCTTC	CASSLVGDYGYTF
TRBV12-3/TRBV12-4	TRBJ1-2	few	.	TGTGCCAGCAGTTTGCAAAACTATGGCTACACCTTC	CASSLQNYGYTF
TRBV24-1	TRBJ2-3	.	TRBD2	TGTGCCACCAGTGACCCTAGCGGGGGGGCCATAGATACGCAGTATTTT	CATSDPSGGAIDTQYF
TRBV18	TRBJ2-7	.	TRBD2	TGTGCCAGCACATCAGGGCTAGCGGGGACCTTATTCGAGCAGTACTTC	CASTSGLAGTLFEQYF
TRBV7-9	TRBJ2-3	medium-sized	.	TGTGCCAGCAGCTTAGTAGCTAGCACAGATACGCAGTATTTT	CASSLVASTDTQYF
TRBV7-2	TRBJ1-2	.	TRBD1	TGTGCCAGCAGACCGGGACAGGGGTTTGGCTACACCTTC	CASRPGQGFGYTF
TRBV6-5	TRBJ2-2	medium-sized	TRBD2	TGTGCCAGCACCCCAAGGGTAGCGGGGTACGCGAACACCGGGGAGCTGTTTTTT	CASTPRVAGYANTGELFF
TRBV29-1	TRBJ1-5	medium-sized	.	TGCAGCGTAGGCGGGGGGGTTAGCAATCAGCCCCAGCATTTT	CSVGGGVSNQPQHF
TRBV19	TRBJ1-5	medium-sized	.	TGTGCCAGTGCCGTCGGGGGGGGTAGCAATCAGCCCCAGCATTTT	CASAVGGGSNQPQHF
TRBV7-2	TRBJ2-7	once	TRBD1	TGTGCCAGCAGCCCCCGACAGGGACCGATAGGATACTTC	CASSPRQGPIGYF
TRBV19	TRBJ2-1	few	TRBD2	TGTGCCAGTAGTATCCGACTAGCGGGGGGGGGGGATGAGCAGTTCTTC	CASSIRLAGGGDEQFF
TRBV27	TRBJ2-7	medium-sized	.	TGTGCCAGCAGTTTATCGGTGGGGTCCGACGAGCAGTACTTC	CASSLSVGSDEQYF
TRBV6-2/TRBV6-3	TRBJ2-5	.	.	TGTGCCAGCAGTTACGGTCGATATGAGACCCAGTACTTC	CASSYGRYETQYF